Listed here are 5 T cell receptor beta chains from one sample, sequenced in a study of cytomegalovirus exposure and HLA in healthy donors (dated by TCRdb to the late 2010s). The library was made by the immunoSEQ multiplex PCR assay. The multiplex PCR relied on a mix of 60 forward primers for TCR Vbeta segments and 13 reverse primers for TCR Jbeta segments. TCRdb provides this immuneACCESS table in a form limited to in-frame rearrangements. Some clones are lacking; in checked studies, under half of them reflect an unresolved V gene, and why the rest are absent is not known. Within this sample are 150,000 to 200,000 clones, with around 73% of them counted one time only. The ten largest clones represent around 2.4% of the sample. Sequencing used PBMCs. Every receptor here comes from a man aged 55 to 70 in good health and CMV-seronegative.

The rearrangement joins TRBV27 to TRBJ1-4, with D tentatively TRBD1 (6 bases). The ends were cut back, 6 bases at V and 5 bases at J, with 13 bases in the middle. Germline V lookup: CDR1 MNHEY, CDR2 SMNVEV (reference sequence). This CDR3 spans 14 amino acids. CDR3 in amino acids: CASRTGFTNEKLFF. CDR3 DNA: TGTGCCAGCAGGACAGGCTTTACGAATGAAAAACTGTTTTTT.

Only a few counts were recorded for this clone. The J gene is TRBJ1-1, the V gene TRBV6-1, with D uncertain. Trimming cost V 3 bases and J 1 base, with 6 bases left between them. The CDR3 covers 13 residues. The germline V gene encodes CDR1 MNHNS and CDR2 SASEGT. The CDR3 loop is CASSDRGNTEAFF. The CDR3 DNA reads as TGTGCCAGCAGTGACCGGGGGAACACTGAAGCTTTCTTT.

A single count supports this clone. The gene calls are TRBV15 and TRBJ2-2; D unclear. Germline V gene sequence: CDR1 LNHNV, CDR2 YYDKDF (reference sequence). The CDR3 totals 15 residues. The V end was cut by 0 bases, the J end by 5 bases, with 10 bases between. The CDR3, as DNA: TGTGCCACCAGCAGAGATGAAGTCAGGACCGGGGAGCTGTTTTTT. It specifies CATSRDEVRTGELFF. The entire variable domain, with the rest obtained from reference TRBV15 and TRBJ2-2, is as follows: DAMVIQNPRYQVTQFGKPVTLSCSQTLNHNVMYWYQQKSSQAPKLLFHYYDKDFNNEADTPDNFQSRRPNTSFCFLDIRSPGLGDTAMYLCATSRDEVRTGELFFGEGSRLTVL.

This chain links TRBV21-1 with TRBJ1-2; TRBD1 reflects the table's D call only, with no check against the DNA. TRBV21-1 is assigned pseudogene status. CDR3 size: 14 residues. The CDR3 loop reads CASSSADRAYGYTF. The CDR3 DNA follows: TGTGCCAGCAGCTCTGCGGACAGGGCTTATGGCTACACCTTC.

The chain joins TRBV6-1 to TRBJ2-1, with D possibly TRBD2 on 6 matching bases. Trimming left V 0 bases short and J 10 bases short, with 25 bases between. The CDR3 has 18 residues. Germline values: CDR1 MNHNS, CDR2 SASEGT. The CDR3 region is CASSEALRGSPNGGEQFF. The DNA for the CDR3 is TGTGCCAGCAGTGAAGCGCTTCGGGGTAGCCCCAATGGGGGGGAGCAGTTCTTC.